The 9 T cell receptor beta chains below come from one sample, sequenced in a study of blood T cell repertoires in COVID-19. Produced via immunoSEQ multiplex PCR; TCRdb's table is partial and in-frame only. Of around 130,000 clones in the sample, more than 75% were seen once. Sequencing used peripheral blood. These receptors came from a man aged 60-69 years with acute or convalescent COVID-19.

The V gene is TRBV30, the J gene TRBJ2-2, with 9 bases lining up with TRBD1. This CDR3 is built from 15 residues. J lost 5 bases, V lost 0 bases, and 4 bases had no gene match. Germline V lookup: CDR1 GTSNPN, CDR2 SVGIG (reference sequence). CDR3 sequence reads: CAWSVRGQGTGELFF. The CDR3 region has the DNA TGTGCCTGGAGTGTAAGGGGACAGGGAACCGGGGAGCTGTTTTTT.

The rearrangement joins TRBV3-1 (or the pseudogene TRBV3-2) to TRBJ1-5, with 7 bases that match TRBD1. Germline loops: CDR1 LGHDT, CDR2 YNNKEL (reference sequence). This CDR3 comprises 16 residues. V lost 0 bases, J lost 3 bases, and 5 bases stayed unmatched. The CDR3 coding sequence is TGTGCCAGCAGCCAAGATATAGGGGGCCTCAATCAGCCCCAGCATTTT. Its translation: CASSQDIGGLNQPQHF.

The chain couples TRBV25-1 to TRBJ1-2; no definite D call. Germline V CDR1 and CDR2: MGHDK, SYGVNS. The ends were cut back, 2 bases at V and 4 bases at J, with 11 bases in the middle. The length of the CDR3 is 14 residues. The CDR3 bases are TGTGCCAGCAGTGAACCTGGCGGGCTCTATGGCTACACCTTC. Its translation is CASSEPGGLYGYTF.

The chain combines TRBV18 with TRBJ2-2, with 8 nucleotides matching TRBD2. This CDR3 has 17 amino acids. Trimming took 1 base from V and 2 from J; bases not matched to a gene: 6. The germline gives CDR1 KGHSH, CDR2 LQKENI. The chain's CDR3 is CASSPLTSGSNTGELFF. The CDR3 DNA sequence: TGTGCCAGCTCACCACTTACTAGCGGTAGTAACACCGGGGAGCTGTTTTTT.

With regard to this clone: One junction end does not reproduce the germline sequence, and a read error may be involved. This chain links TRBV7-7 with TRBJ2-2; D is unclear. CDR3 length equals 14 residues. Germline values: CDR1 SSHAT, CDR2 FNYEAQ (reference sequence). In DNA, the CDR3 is TGTGCTAGCAGCCCAATAGTGAACACCGGGGAGCTGTTTTTT. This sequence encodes CASSPIVNTGELFF.

The CDR3 reads CASSPDRTNYGYTF. CDR3 DNA sequence: TGTGCCAGCAGTCCCGACAGGACTAACTATGGCTACACCTTC. This chain uses TRBV6-4 with TRBJ1-2; tentatively, D is TRBD1 (6 bases). This CDR3 spans 14 amino acids. Germline assignment: CDR1 MRHNA and CDR2 SNTAGT. V lost 5 bases, J lost 0 bases, and 10 bases lay in between.

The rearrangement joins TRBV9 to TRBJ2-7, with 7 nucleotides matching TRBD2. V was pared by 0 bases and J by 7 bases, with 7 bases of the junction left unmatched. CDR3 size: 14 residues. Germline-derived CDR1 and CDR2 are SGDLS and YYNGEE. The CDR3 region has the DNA TGTGCCAGCAGCGTAGGTGCGGGAGTAGGGGAGCAGTACTTC. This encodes CASSVGAGVGEQYF.

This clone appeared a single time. The CDR3 loop reads CAWSAGTPNTGELFF. CDR3 bases: TGTGCCTGGAGTGCCGGGACACCGAACACCGGGGAGCTGTTTTTT. The chain links TRBV30 to TRBJ2-2, with D perhaps TRBD1 (6 bases). The CDR3 sequence is 15 residues long. Germline V gives CDR1 GTSNPN, CDR2 SVGIG (reference sequence). Between the trimmed V and J ends, which lost 1 base and 0 bases, there was a span of 9 bases.

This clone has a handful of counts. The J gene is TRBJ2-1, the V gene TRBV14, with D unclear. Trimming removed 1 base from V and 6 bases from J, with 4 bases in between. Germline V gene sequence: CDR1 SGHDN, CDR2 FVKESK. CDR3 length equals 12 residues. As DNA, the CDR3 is TGTGCCAGCAGCCAAGCTAGCAATGAGCAGTTCTTC. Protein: CASSQASNEQFF.